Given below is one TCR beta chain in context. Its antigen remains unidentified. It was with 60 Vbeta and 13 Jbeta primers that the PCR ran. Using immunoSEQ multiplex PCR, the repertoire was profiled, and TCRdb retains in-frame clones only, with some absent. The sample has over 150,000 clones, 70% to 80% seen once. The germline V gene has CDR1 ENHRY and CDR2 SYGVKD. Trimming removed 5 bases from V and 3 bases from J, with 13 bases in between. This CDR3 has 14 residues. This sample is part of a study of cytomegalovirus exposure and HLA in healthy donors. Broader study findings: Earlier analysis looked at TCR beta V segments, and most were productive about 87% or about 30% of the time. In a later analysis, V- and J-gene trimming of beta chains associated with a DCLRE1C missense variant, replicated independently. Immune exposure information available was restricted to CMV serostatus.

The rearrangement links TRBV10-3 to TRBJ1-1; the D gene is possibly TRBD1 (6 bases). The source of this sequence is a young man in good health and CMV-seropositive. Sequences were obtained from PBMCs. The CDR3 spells CAISTTGSYTEAFF. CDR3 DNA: TGTGCCATCAGTACCACAGGGAGTTACACTGAAGCTTTCTTT.